Reported below is one TCR beta chain. TCRdb independently ran MiXCR on the RT-PCR reads; one entry per CDR3 protein. The table has hundreds of thousands of distinct CDR3 sequences, around 14% seen once. The CDR3 length is 18 residues. Germline CDR1 and CDR2: MDHEN and SYDVKM. The V segment lost 6 bases and the J segment 4 bases; nucleotides outside the gene matches: 18. The TCR comes from a female donor in good health, serving as a healthy control. This chain joins TRBV28 and TRBJ1-2; 9 bases agree with TRBD1. The sample taken for sequencing was memory CD4+ T cells from blood. CDR3 bases: TGTGCCAGCAGGAGTAGCCTCGGGACAGGGACAAGGACCTATGGCTACACCTTC. This gives the protein CASRSSLGTGTRTYGYTF.